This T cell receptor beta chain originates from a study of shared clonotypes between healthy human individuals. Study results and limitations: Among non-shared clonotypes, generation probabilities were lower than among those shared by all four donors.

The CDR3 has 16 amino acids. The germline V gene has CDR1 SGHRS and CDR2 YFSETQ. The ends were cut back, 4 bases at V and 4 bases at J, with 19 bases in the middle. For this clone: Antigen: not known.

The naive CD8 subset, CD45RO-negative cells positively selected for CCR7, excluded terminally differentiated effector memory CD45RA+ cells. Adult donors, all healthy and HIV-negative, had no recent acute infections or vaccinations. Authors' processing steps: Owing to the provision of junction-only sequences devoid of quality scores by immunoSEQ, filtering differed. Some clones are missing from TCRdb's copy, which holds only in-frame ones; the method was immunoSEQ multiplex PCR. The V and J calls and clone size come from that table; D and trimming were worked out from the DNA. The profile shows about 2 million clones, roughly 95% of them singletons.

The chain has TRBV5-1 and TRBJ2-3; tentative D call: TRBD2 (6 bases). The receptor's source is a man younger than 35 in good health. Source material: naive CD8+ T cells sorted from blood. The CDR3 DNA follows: TGCGCCAGCAGCCCGGAACCGACTAGAAGCGCAGATACGCAGTATTTT. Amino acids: CASSPEPTRSADTQYF. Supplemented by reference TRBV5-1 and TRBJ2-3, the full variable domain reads KAGVTQTPRYLIKTRGQQVTLSCSPISGHRSVSWYQQTPGQGLQFLFEYFSETQRNKGNFPGRFSGRQFSNSRSEMNVSTLELGDSALYLCASSPEPTRSADTQYFGPGTRLTVL.